Listed here are 26 T cell receptor beta chains from one sample, sequenced in a study of shared clonotypes between healthy human individuals. Profiled with immunoSEQ multiplex PCR; TCRdb holds only in-frame clones, not every one. The sample consists of approximately 1,500,000 clones, roughly 96% of them appearing once. Sequencing used naive CD4+ T cells sorted from blood. Subset in this sample: CD45RA+ positively selected. These receptors all come from a man aged 30 to 45 in good health.

The genes are TRBV28 and TRBJ2-1; D gene ambiguous. The CDR3 sequence is 16 residues long. Germline loops: CDR1 MDHEN, CDR2 SYDVKM. V was pared by 3 bases and J by 0 bases, with 12 bases between. CDR3 in amino acids: CASSFQLTSSYNEQFF. The CDR3 DNA follows: TGTGCCAGCAGTTTCCAACTAACGAGCTCCTACAATGAGCAGTTCTTC.

This clone appeared a single time. This rearrangement joins TRBV5-6 to TRBJ1-2; unclear D gene. The germline CDR1 and CDR2 sequences are SGHDT and YYEEEE. Trimming left V 1 base short and J 5 bases short, with 18 bases between. This CDR3 has 16 amino acids. The CDR3 DNA is TGTGCCAGCAGCTTGATTATAACAGATCGAGGATATGGCTACACCTTC. Translating it yields CASSLIITDRGYGYTF.

This chain uses TRBV11-3 with TRBJ2-3; D is ambiguous. Germline assignment: CDR1 SGHNT and CDR2 YENEEA. CDR3 length equals 13 residues. V was pared by 5 bases and J by 2 bases, with 8 bases between. The CDR3 DNA sequence: TGTGCCAGCAGCCGAGGACCCACAGATACGCAGTATTTT. Residues: CASSRGPTDTQYF.

The V call is TRBV7-2, the J call TRBJ2-1; weak D call: TRBD2 (6 bases). V lost 3 bases to trimming and J lost 7 bases, with 19 bases between them. Germline values: CDR1 SGHTA, CDR2 FQGNSA. The CDR3 runs to 16 residues. DNA of the CDR3: TGTGCCAGCAGCTTTATAAGAGGGCGGGACCGGAATGAGCAGTTCTTC. Its protein is CASSFIRGRDRNEQFF.

CDR3 amino acids: CASSVQPGDQPQHF. CDR3 DNA: TGTGCCAGCAGCGTACAGCCAGGCGATCAGCCCCAGCATTTT. The rearrangement links TRBV9 to TRBJ1-5; no definite D call. Trimming cost V 1 base and J 5 bases, with 10 bases left between them. Germline V CDR1 and CDR2: SGDLS, YYNGEE. This CDR3 region has 14 residues.

This chain uses TRBV5-6 with TRBJ2-7, with TRBD2 matching over 13 bases. Per the germline V gene, CDR1 is SGHDT and CDR2 is YYEEEE. J was trimmed by 7 bases and V by 5 bases; bases with no gene match: 12. This CDR3 region has 16 residues. This CDR3 is CASRKLAGGFKTEQYF. CDR3 nucleotides: TGTGCCAGCAGAAAACTAGCGGGAGGGTTTAAAACGGAGCAGTACTTC.

The rearrangement joins TRBV5-1 to TRBJ2-7; D is ambiguous. CDR3 length equals 14 residues. V lost 3 bases and J 5 bases, leaving 15 bases between the germline ends. Germline assignment: CDR1 SGHRS and CDR2 YFSETQ. The CDR3 is CASSSVPIPHEQYF. The DNA for the CDR3 is TGCGCCAGCAGCTCCGTCCCTATACCCCACGAGCAGTACTTC.

The J gene is TRBJ2-3, the V gene TRBV11-2; the D is unclear. The CDR3 has 19 amino acids. Germline V gene lookup returns CDR1 SGHAT and CDR2 FQNNGV. V lost 5 bases to trimming and J lost 0 bases, with 24 bases between them. The CDR3 region has the DNA TGTGCCAGCAGCCCAGCGCCACAGCGCCGTAAATCTAGCACAGATACGCAGTATTTT. Translation: CASSPAPQRRKSSTDTQYF.

V usage is TRBV5-1 and J usage is TRBJ2-2, with D uncertain. CDR3 length: 15 amino acids. The V gene lost 1 base and the J gene lost 0 bases, with 7 bases spanning the gap. Looked up from germline, CDR1 is SGHRS and CDR2 is YFSETQ. The CDR3 sequence is CASSLIGANTGELFF. CDR3 nucleotides: TGCGCCAGCAGCTTGATTGGGGCGAACACCGGGGAGCTGTTTTTT.

The CDR3 is CASSFPKGRVSETQYF. CDR3 bases: TGTGCCAGCAGTTTCCCGAAGGGCAGGGTATCAGAGACCCAGTACTTC. The chain joins TRBV25-1 to TRBJ2-5; perhaps TRBD1 as D (5 bases). This CDR3 comprises 16 residues. Trimming stripped 5 bases from V and 4 bases from J, with 20 bases between. Per the germline V gene, CDR1 is MGHDK and CDR2 is SYGVNS.

The chain recombines TRBV28 with TRBJ1-1; D is perhaps TRBD1 (5 bases). Germline CDR1 MDHEN, CDR2 SYDVKM. CDR3 length: 14 residues. This CDR3 is CALSRDGMNTEAFF. The CDR3 coding sequence is TGTGCTCTAAGTCGGGACGGGATGAACACTGAAGCTTTCTTT.

The chain links TRBV5-1 to TRBJ2-5; D possibly uses TRBD1 or TRBD2 (5 bases each). There are 15 residues in the CDR3. V shed 4 bases and J shed 6 bases, with 19 bases lying between them. Germline assignment: CDR1 SGHRS and CDR2 YFSETQ. CDR3 nucleotides: TGCGCCAGCAGCCCCGATGGTGCGAGGGGTAAGACCCAGTACTTC. Protein product: CASSPDGARGKTQYF.

The rearrangement joins TRBV7-9 to TRBJ2-7; D remains ambiguous. CDR3 length equals 15 residues. Per the germline V gene, CDR1 is SEHNR and CDR2 is FQNEAQ (reference sequence). Trimming removed 1 base from V and 0 bases from J, with 10 bases in between. The CDR3 loop reads CASSLDGTSSYEQYF. DNA of the CDR3: TGTGCCAGCAGCTTAGACGGTACAAGCTCCTACGAGCAGTACTTC.

The chain links TRBV28 to TRBJ1-1; no reliable D call. Trimming pared 3 bases from V and 3 bases from J, leaving 11 bases between. Germline V lookup: CDR1 MDHEN, CDR2 SYDVKM. CDR3 length: 14 amino acids. As DNA, the CDR3 is TGTGCCAGCAGTTTGGTGGGCCCGGACACTGAAGCTTTCTTT. It translates to CASSLVGPDTEAFF.

This clone was counted once. V usage is TRBV6-6 and J usage is TRBJ2-7, with D tentatively TRBD2 (6 bases). Germline CDR1 reads MNHNY; CDR2 reads SVGAGI (reference sequence). The CDR3 length is 12 residues. The V end was cut by 0 bases, the J end by 6 bases, with 6 bases between. The CDR3 nucleotides are TGTGCCAGCAGTTACTCGGAGGGCGAGCAGTACTTC. The encoded protein is CASSYSEGEQYF.

The chain uses TRBV29-1 and TRBJ2-2; 15 bases align to TRBD2. The CDR3 runs to 17 residues. From germline, CDR1 is SQVTM and CDR2 ANQGSEA. The V segment lost 6 bases and the J segment 7 bases; nucleotides outside the gene matches: 12. The CDR3 sequence: CSVPRTSGRAGGGELFF. CDR3 nucleotides: TGCAGCGTACCACGGACTAGCGGGAGGGCCGGAGGCGGGGAGCTGTTTTTT.

This chain joins TRBV7-8 and TRBJ2-7; D is unclear. This CDR3 comprises 13 residues. Trimming took off 5 bases at V and 3 bases at J, with 11 bases between the two ends. Germline V gene lookup returns CDR1 SGHVS and CDR2 FQNEAQ. CDR3 in DNA: TGTGCCAGCAGCCCCTCGAGCGACTACGAGCAGTACTTC. Translating gives CASSPSSDYEQYF.

The chain couples TRBV28 to TRBJ2-7; TRBD1 aligns across 10 bases. The V gene's germline CDR1 is MDHEN and CDR2 SYDVKM. V lost 5 bases, J lost 1 base, and 5 bases stayed unmatched. The length of the CDR3 is 15 residues. This CDR3 is CASSRDRGVSYEQYF. CDR3 DNA: TGTGCCAGCAGTCGGGACAGGGGCGTATCCTACGAGCAGTACTTC.

The rearrangement joins TRBV7-9 to TRBJ2-1; 10 bases agree with TRBD2. The germline V gene encodes CDR1 SEHNR and CDR2 FQNEAQ (reference sequence). The CDR3 has 15 residues. V lost 5 bases, J lost 2 bases, and 3 bases stayed unmatched. This chain's CDR3 is CASSPSGRAYNEQFF. For the CDR3, the DNA is TGTGCCAGCAGCCCCAGCGGGAGGGCCTACAATGAGCAGTTCTTC.

The rearrangement joins TRBV6-5 to TRBJ1-1; 9 nucleotides align to TRBD1. CDR1 is MNHEY and CDR2 is SVGAGI in the germline V gene. Trimming cost V 2 bases and J 3 bases; bases outside gene matches: 4. The CDR3 extends over 15 amino acids. Written as DNA, the CDR3 is TGTGCCAGCAGTTACGTGGGACAGGGCTACACTGAAGCTTTCTTT. Protein sequence: CASSYVGQGYTEAFF.

The J gene is TRBJ1-1, the V gene TRBV5-6, with 9 bases lining up with TRBD1. CDR3 size: 17 residues. V lost 4 bases and J lost 6; bases outside the gene matches: 16. Per germline, CDR1 SGHDT and CDR2 YYEEEE. The CDR3 DNA follows: TGTGCCAGCAGCACCTACAGGGGGCGCGGGTCGGTCGCTGAAGCTTTCTTT. This gives the protein CASSTYRGRGSVAEAFF.

This chain connects TRBV12-2 to TRBJ2-7. TRBV12-2 is annotated as a pseudogene. This CDR3 has 11 amino acids. The CDR3 spells CASRLTSEQYF. The CDR3 nucleotides read TGTGCAAGTCGCTTAACGTCCGAGCAGTACTTC.

As for this clone: Other DNA sequences in the sample encode the same CDR3. The gene calls are TRBV10-3 and TRBJ2-1; D is undetermined. The CDR3 covers 12 residues. The V gene's germline CDR1 is ENHRY and CDR2 SYGVKD. Deletions cut 0 bases from V and 7 bases from J, with 4 bases between. CDR3 sequence (DNA): TGTGCCATCAGTGAGTCCAGTAATGAGCAGTTCTTC. Its protein is CAISESSNEQFF.

In its sample, this clone was seen once. CDR3 sequence (DNA): TGTGCCAGTAGCAAGCGGACTAGCGGCCAAGAGACCCAGTACTTC. Encoded protein: CASSKRTSGQETQYF. The genes are TRBV19 and TRBJ2-5; TRBD2 aligns across 10 bases. This CDR3 has 15 residues. V dropped 6 bases and J dropped 1; count of bases not matched to a gene: 5. The germline CDR1 and CDR2 sequences are LNHDA and SQIVND (reference sequence).

V usage is TRBV14 and J usage is TRBJ2-7; 10 bases line up with TRBD1. The V and J ends lost 4 bases and 6 bases, in that order; junction bases with no gene match: 15. Germline V CDR1 and CDR2: SGHDN, FVKESK. CDR3 length equals 17 residues. The CDR3 nucleotides are TGTGCCAGCAGCCCACAAATTCGGGACAGGGGATTGATCGAGCAGTACTTC. The encoded protein is CASSPQIRDRGLIEQYF.

The gene calls are TRBV5-1 and TRBJ2-7; D possibly corresponds to TRBD1 (5 bases). Germline lookup yields CDR1 SGHRS and CDR2 YFSETQ. The CDR3 covers 14 residues. V lost 4 bases to trimming and J lost 2 bases, with 13 bases between them. The CDR3 here is CASSQGPLAYEQYF. CDR3 coding DNA: TGCGCCAGCAGCCAGGGCCCCCTGGCCTACGAGCAGTACTTC. Complete variable domain (other parts from reference TRBV5-1 and TRBJ2-7): KAGVTQTPRYLIKTRGQQVTLSCSPISGHRSVSWYQQTPGQGLQFLFEYFSETQRNKGNFPGRFSGRQFSNSRSEMNVSTLELGDSALYLCASSQGPLAYEQYFGPGTRLTVT.